This is a list of T cell receptor beta chains from one sample in a study of beta chain features in type 1 diabetes. TCRdb keeps only in-frame clones here, not all; method: immunoSEQ multiplex PCR. The sample records tens of thousands of clones, around 32% being singletons. The material sequenced was stem cell memory CD4+ T cells from blood. The receptors derive from a woman aged 18 to 35 in good health. CDR3s include the opening cysteine and the closing phenylalanine or tryptophan. A D gene is named only where the DNA matches it firmly. Clone size is stated in some rows and not others, as once, few, many or a class when expanded.

clone_size	v_call	j_call	d_call	cdr3_nt	cdr3_aa
-	TRBV5-1	TRBJ2-2	TRBD1	TGCGCCAGCAGCAAAGGACAGGGGCAAGGCGGGGAGCTGTTTTTT	CASSKGQGQGGELFF
few	TRBV2	TRBJ1-6	-	TGTGCCAGCAGAGACGGGGGGTTCTCACCCCTCCACTTT	CASRDGGFSPLHF
-	TRBV18	TRBJ2-2	-	TGTGCCAGCTCACCGGACAGAAACACCGGGGAGCTGTTTTTT	CASSPDRNTGELFF
-	TRBV11-2	TRBJ1-5	-	TGTGCCAGCAGCTTGGCTCCGTTCAATCAGCCCCAGCATTTT	CASSLAPFNQPQHF
-	TRBV4-1	TRBJ1-2	TRBD1	TGCGCCAGCAGCCAAGTGATGACAGGGCCCAACTATGGCTACACCTTC	CASSQVMTGPNYGYTF
few	TRBV5-4	TRBJ2-5	-	TGTGCCAGCAGCTCCGCCGGGGTGGAGACCCAGTACTTC	CASSSAGVETQYF
-	TRBV11-1	TRBJ2-1	-	TGTGCCAGCAACCAACAGGGCAAGGCCTACAATGAGCAGTTCTTC	CASNQQGKAYNEQFF
few	TRBV6-5	TRBJ2-1	TRBD2	TGTGCCAGCAGTTTCCTCGGGACTAGCGGCAACAATGAGCAGTTCTTC	CASSFLGTSGNNEQFF
-	TRBV29-1	TRBJ2-7	-	TGCAGCGTTGATCTTGAGAACTACGAGCAGTACTTC	CSVDLENYEQYF
once	TRBV11-2	TRBJ1-4	-	TGTGCCAGCAGCTATGCGACAGCTAATGAAAAACTGTTTTTT	CASSYATANEKLFF
-	TRBV23-1	TRBJ1-2	-	TGCGCCAGCAGTCGCCCGGGGGAGGAGGGCTACACCTTC	CASSRPGEEGYTF
few	TRBV29-1	TRBJ1-1	-	TGCAGCGTAGCCGGGACAACCAACACTGAAGCTTTCTTT	CSVAGTTNTEAFF
-	TRBV7-2	TRBJ2-3	TRBD2	TGTGCCAGCAGCTTAGGGGCGGGGGGGACCACAGATACGCAGTATTTT	CASSLGAGGTTDTQYF
-	TRBV7-2	TRBJ1-1	-	TGTGCCAGCAGCTTAGTGGACAGCACTGAAGCTTTCTTT	CASSLVDSTEAFF
-	TRBV6-6	TRBJ1-1	-	TGTGCCAGCAGTTACTCAGGCGGAAACACTGAAGCTTTCTTT	CASSYSGGNTEAFF
few	TRBV7-2	TRBJ2-1	-	TGTGCCAGCGGCGGAGACAGTGGTGAGCAGTTCTTC	CASGGDSGEQFF
few	TRBV19	TRBJ2-7	-	TGTGCCAGTAGTACGGTCGGCTACGAGCAGTACTTC	CASSTVGYEQYF
-	TRBV4-1	TRBJ1-2	TRBD1	TGCGCCAGCAGCCAAGGATACAGGGGGCGCAACAACTATGGCTACACCTTC	CASSQGYRGRNNYGYTF
-	TRBV7-8	TRBJ2-1	-	TGTGCCAGCAGCTTATTGACTTACAATGAGCAGTTCTTC	CASSLLTYNEQFF
few	TRBV30	TRBJ1-4	TRBD1	TGTGCCTGGAGTGTTAGGGGACAGGGATTCCAAAAACTGTTTTTT	CAWSVRGQGFQKLFF
few	TRBV9	TRBJ2-4	-	TGTGCCAGCAGCCCGGCGGTGACCAAAAACATTCAGTACTTC	CASSPAVTKNIQYF
many	TRBV7-2	TRBJ2-1	TRBD2	TGTGCCAGCAGCTTTCGGCTAGCGGGCCTCGCCTACAATGAGCAGTTCTTC	CASSFRLAGLAYNEQFF
few	TRBV18	TRBJ2-1	TRBD2	TGTGCCAGCTCACCTCCTGGGACTAGCGGGGGGAGAGAGCAGTTCTTC	CASSPPGTSGGREQFF
-	TRBV5-5	TRBJ2-6	TRBD1	TGTGCCAGCAGAGACAGGGCCCTCTCTGGGGCCAACGTCCTGACTTTC	CASRDRALSGANVLTF
-	TRBV4-3	TRBJ2-7	TRBD1	TGCGCCAGCAGCCAGCAGTCAGGGGGTTATTCCTACGAGCAGTACTTC	CASSQQSGGYSYEQYF
few	TRBV7-8	TRBJ1-5	-	TGTGCCAGCAGCCGGACTGGCCGGGGGCCCCAGCATTTT	CASSRTGRGPQHF
-	TRBV7-8	TRBJ1-1	TRBD1	TGTGCCAGCAGCGCCGGGACAGGAACGAACACTGAAGCTTTCTTT	CASSAGTGTNTEAFF
few	TRBV5-1	TRBJ2-7	TRBD1	TGCGCCAGCAGCGGTGGGACAGTCTACGAGCAGTACTTC	CASSGGTVYEQYF
-	TRBV27	TRBJ2-4	TRBD2	TGTGCCAGCAGTTCCCCCTCTAGCGGTACCAAAAACATTCAGTACTTC	CASSSPSSGTKNIQYF
few	TRBV28	TRBJ1-2	-	TGTGCCAGCAGTTTAGCACAGGGAGATGGCTACACCTTC	CASSLAQGDGYTF
-	TRBV10-3	TRBJ2-5	-	TGTGCCATCAGTGAGACACAAGAGACCCAGTACTTC	CAISETQETQYF
many	TRBV7-9	TRBJ1-4	-	TGTGCCAGCAGCTTAGACCGGGAACTACGCGAAAAACTGTTTTTT	CASSLDRELREKLFF
-	TRBV6-5	TRBJ1-5	TRBD1	TGTGCCAGCAGTTCCTCCAGGGGGCTGAGCAATCAGCCCCAGCATTTT	CASSSSRGLSNQPQHF
-	TRBV6-6	TRBJ2-7	-	TGTGCCAGCAAGAGAGACAGATACGAGCAGTACTTC	CASKRDRYEQYF
many	TRBV29-1	TRBJ2-6	-	TGCAGCGTTGTGGCGGGGTCTGGGGCCAACGTCCTGACTTTC	CSVVAGSGANVLTF
-	TRBV29-1	TRBJ2-7	TRBD2	TGCAGCGTTGAGGGGGAGGGTTACGAGCAGTACTTC	CSVEGEGYEQYF
-	TRBV29-1	TRBJ1-1	-	TGCAGCGTTGAGGGTGAGGGGGACACTGAAGCTTTCTTT	CSVEGEGDTEAFF
-	TRBV18	TRBJ2-1	-	TGTGCCAGCTCACCTTCGAGTACGAGTGCCGTCGGTGAGCAGTTCTTC	CASSPSSTSAVGEQFF
-	TRBV27	TRBJ1-1	-	TGTGCCAGCAGGCGGGGGGCCGGCACTGAAGCTTTCTTT	CASRRGAGTEAFF